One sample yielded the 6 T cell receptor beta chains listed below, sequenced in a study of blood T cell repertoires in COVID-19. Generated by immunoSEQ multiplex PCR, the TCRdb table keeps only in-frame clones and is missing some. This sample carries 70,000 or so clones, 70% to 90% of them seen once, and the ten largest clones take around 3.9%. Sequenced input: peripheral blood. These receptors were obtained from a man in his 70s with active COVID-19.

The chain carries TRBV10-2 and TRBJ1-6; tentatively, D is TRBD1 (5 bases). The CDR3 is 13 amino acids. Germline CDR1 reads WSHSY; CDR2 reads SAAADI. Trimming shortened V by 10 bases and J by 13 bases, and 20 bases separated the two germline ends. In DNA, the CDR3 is TGCGCCACCGTGGGGCGGACCCAAGCGCCCCTCCACTTT. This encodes CATVGRTQAPLHF.

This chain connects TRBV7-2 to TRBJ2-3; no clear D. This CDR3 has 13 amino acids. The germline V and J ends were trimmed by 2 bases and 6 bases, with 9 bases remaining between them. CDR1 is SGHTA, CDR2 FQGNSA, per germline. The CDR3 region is CASSLHQADTQYF. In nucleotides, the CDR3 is TGTGCCAGCAGCTTACACCAGGCGGATACGCAGTATTTT.

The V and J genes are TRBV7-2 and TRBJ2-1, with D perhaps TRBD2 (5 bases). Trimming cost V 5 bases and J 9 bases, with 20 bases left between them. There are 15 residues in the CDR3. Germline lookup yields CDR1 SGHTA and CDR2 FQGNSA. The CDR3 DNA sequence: TGTGCCAGCAGCCCCCTCCCCCTAGCCTCCAGTGAGCAGTTCTTC. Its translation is CASSPLPLASSEQFF.

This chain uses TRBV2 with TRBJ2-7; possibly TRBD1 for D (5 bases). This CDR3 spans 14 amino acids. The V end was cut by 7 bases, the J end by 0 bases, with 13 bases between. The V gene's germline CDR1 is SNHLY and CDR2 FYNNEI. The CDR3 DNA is TGTGCCAGCACCAGACCAGGGCGCTCCTACGAGCAGTACTTC. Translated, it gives CASTRPGRSYEQYF.

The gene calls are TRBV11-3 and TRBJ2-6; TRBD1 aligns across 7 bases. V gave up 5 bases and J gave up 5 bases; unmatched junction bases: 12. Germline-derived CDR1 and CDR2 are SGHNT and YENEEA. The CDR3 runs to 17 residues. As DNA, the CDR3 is TGTGCCAGCAGCGCCCGACAGGGTAAAGGCTGGGCCAACGTCCTGACTTTC. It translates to CASSARQGKGWANVLTF.

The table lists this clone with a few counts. The CDR3 DNA follows: TGTGCCTGGGCCCGGGGGGTGGCGTCTGGAAACACCATATATTTT. It translates to CAWARGVASGNTIYF. The rearrangement links TRBV30 to TRBJ1-3; a possible D gene is TRBD1 (5 bases). In germline, CDR1 is GTSNPN, CDR2 SVGIG (reference sequence). The CDR3 is 15 residues long. The V end was cut by 5 bases, the J end by 1 base, with 15 bases between.